This TCR beta chain was sequenced for a study of blood T cell repertoires in COVID-19. For the study at large: Whether acute or convalescent, the COVID-19 samples came from the United States, Italy and Spain.

The ends lost 4 bases at V and 2 bases at J; junction bases unmatched: 5. Germline-derived CDR1 and CDR2 are KGHDR and SFDVKD. The CDR3 has 15 amino acids. Study processing details: Reference gene primer amplification gave estimated nucleated cell counts. The table came from immunoSEQ multiplex PCR; TCRdb's copy has only in-frame clones and leaves some out. V and J calls plus clone size are reproduced from that table; the DNA served to infer D and trimming. The sample yields under 150,000 clones, about 85% seen once. The clonotype originates from a human donor in a cohort sampled during active COVID-19. The sequencing input was peripheral blood. The chain recombines TRBV24-1 with TRBJ2-5; TRBD2 agrees at 8 bases. In nucleotides, the CDR3 is TGTGCCACCAGTGACCCCCAGCGGGGGCAAGAGACCCAGTACTTC. This sequence encodes CATSDPQRGQETQYF.